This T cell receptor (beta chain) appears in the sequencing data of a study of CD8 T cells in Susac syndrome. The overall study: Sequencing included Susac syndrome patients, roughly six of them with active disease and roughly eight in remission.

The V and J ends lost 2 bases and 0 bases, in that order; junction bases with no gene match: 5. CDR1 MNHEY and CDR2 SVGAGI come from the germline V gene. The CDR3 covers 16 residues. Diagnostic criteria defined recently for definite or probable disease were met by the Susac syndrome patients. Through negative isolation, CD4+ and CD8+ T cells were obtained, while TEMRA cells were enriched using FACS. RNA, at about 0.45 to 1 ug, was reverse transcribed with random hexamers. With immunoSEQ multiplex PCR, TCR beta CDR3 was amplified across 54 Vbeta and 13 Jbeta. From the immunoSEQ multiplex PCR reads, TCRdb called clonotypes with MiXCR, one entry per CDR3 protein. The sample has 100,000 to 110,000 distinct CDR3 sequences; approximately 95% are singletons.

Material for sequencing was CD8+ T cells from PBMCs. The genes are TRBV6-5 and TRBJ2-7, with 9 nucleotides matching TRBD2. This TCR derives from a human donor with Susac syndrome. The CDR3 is CASSYPTSGHSYEQYF. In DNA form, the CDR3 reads TGTGCCAGCAGTTACCCCACTAGCGGGCACTCCTACGAGCAGTACTTC.